What follows is one TCR beta chain and its context. V was pared by 6 bases and J by 6 bases, with 18 bases between. Germline CDR1 SNHLY, CDR2 FYNNEI. CDR3 length: 14 residues. Libraries were prepared by immunoSEQ multiplex PCR; TCRdb keeps only in-frame clonotypes and omits some of them. The sample has 130,000 or so clones; roughly 69% are singletons. The data were obtained in a study of blood T cell repertoires in COVID-19. The chain employs TRBV2 and TRBJ2-7; a weak D match, TRBD1 (5 bases). The TCR sequence derives from a woman in her 70s with acute or convalescent COVID-19. Sequenced: peripheral blood. CDR3 bases: TGTGCCAGCAGAGTGTCGGCAGGGTTGGCCGAGCAGTACTTC. Translated, it gives CASRVSAGLAEQYF.